This is a list of T cell receptor beta chains from one sample in a study of OX40 agonist ivuxolimab in advanced cancers. Sequencing was performed with immunoSEQ multiplex PCR; in TCRdb, only in-frame clones are kept and a portion is missing. This table holds some 77,000 clones, more than 80% found once. Specimen: CD4+ or CD8+ T cells sorted from blood, collected in a trial of the OX40 agonist ivuxolimab. These TCRs come from an adult with an advanced solid tumor such as melanoma, head and neck, liver or kidney cancer. The CDR3 runs from the conserved cysteine through the conserved F or W. Each record gives: CDR3 length, V gene, clone size, CDR3 protein. Clone size is not always given. Where it is, it says once, few, many or a class for expanded clones.

>14|TRBV6-4|NA
CASSKGLAGAEQFF
>12|TRBV18|few
CASSTIQETQYF
>14|TRBV28|once
CASSLVQGDTEAFF
>13|TRBV12-2|NA
CASRPGTNYGYTF
>15|TRBV11-2|NA
CASSLQRSSYNEQFF
>17|TRBV4-1|NA
CASSQDPGQGARKTQYF
>13|TRBV10-3|NA
CAISPGANQPQHF
>15|TRBV10-3|NA
CATQRRAGDLETQYF
>14|TRBV6-6|NA
CAGRDTANTGELFF
>14|TRBV6-1|NA
CASSEEGRNTEAFF
>16|TRBV18|NA
CASSLQAAGGNTEAFF
>15|TRBV7-3|few
CASSRLADSRNEQYF
>16|TRBV11-2|NA
CASSTRLVREGETQYF
>16|TRBV27|NA
CASSRRTGSLLNEQYF
>16|TRBV6-5|NA
CASSYSTGGGGTEAFF
>15|TRBV11-2|once
CASSFGQGNTGELFF
>14|TRBV7-8|NA
CASSFGRDGNTIYF
>13|TRBV6-5|NA
CASSYRQGETQYF
>11|TRBV5-6|NA
CASSLQETQYF
>13|TRBV27|few
CASSTREDQPQHF
>15|TRBV6-6|NA
CASSYSGRRPSEQYF
>11|TRBV30|NA
CAWSVLAEQYF
>14|TRBV30|NA
CAWLGGTGAREQYF
>14|TRBV28|NA
CASSYPTGTIGYTF
>14|TRBV6-1|NA
CASSVMSGAYEQYF
>15|TRBV28|NA
CASSSPYSGGYEQYF
>15|TRBV19|NA
CASSIAQTSEHTQYF
>17|TRBV4-2|NA
CASSQRGSGSRNQPQHF
>13|TRBV30|NA
CAWSGQGNTEAFF
>14|TRBV6-5|once
CASSPKPREGGYTF
>14|TRBV10-3|NA
CASLLSPMNTEAFF
>14|TRBV10-1|NA
CASSESGGYTEAFF
>15|TRBV9|NA
CASSVGNRVNTEAFF
>13|TRBV28|NA
CASSPSGTYEQYF
>19|TRBV7-3|few
CASSPLGTGGTGLYNEQFF
>15|TRBV15|NA
CATSSLDRAGTEAFF
>14|TRBV6-1|NA
CASLQGDSNQPQHF
>15|TRBV28|NA
CASSPPTLPTQPQHF
>14|TRBV19|NA
CASVPAGPRQKLFF
>15|TRBV9|NA
CASSVGGPGANVLTF
>13|TRBV5-6|NA
CASGGPGRNEQFF
>18|TRBV6-1|NA
CASSERDRSLYSNQPQHF
>16|TRBV6-6|NA
CASSYSGGTNTGELFF
>13|TRBV28|NA
CASRGQGVDIQYF
>13|TRBV10-1|NA
CASSPGGQETQYF
>12|TRBV10-2|NA
CATGDRNQPQHF
>13|TRBV6-5|NA
CATRTGGDEKLFF